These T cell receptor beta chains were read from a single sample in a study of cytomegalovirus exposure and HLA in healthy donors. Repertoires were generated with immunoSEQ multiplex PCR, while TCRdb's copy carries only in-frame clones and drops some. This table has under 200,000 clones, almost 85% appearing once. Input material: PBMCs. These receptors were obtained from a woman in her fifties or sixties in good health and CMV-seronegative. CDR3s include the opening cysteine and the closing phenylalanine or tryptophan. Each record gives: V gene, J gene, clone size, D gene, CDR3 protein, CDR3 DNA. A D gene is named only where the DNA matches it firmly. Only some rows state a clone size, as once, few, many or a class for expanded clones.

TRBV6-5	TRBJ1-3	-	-	CASMRGIPGNTIYF	TGTGCCAGCATGCGGGGAATACCTGGAAACACCATATATTTT
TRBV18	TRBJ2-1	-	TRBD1	CASSDGTGGYNEQFF	TGTGCCAGCTCAGACGGGACAGGGGGATACAATGAGCAGTTCTTC
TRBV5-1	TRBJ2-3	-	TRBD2	CASSTGTSGTDTQYF	TGCGCCAGCAGCACCGGGACTAGCGGCACAGATACGCAGTATTTT
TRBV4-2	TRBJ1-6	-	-	CASSQDLFRVMSYNSPLHF	TGTGCCAGCAGCCAAGATTTATTCAGGGTTATGTCCTATAATTCACCCCTCCACTTT
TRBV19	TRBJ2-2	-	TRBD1	CASSRDRVSGVGELFF	TGTGCCAGTAGCCGGGACAGGGTCTCGGGGGTCGGGGAGCTGTTTTTT
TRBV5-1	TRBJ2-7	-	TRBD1	CASSVGTVPYEQYF	TGCGCCAGCAGCGTAGGGACAGTACCCTACGAGCAGTACTTC
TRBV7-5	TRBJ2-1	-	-	CARSLAGSGDPPSDNEQFF	TGTGCCAGAAGCTTAGCCGGTAGCGGGGATCCCCCAAGTGATAATGAGCAGTTCTTC
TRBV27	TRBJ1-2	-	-	CASSFGRGDGYTF	TGTGCCAGCAGTTTTGGCAGGGGAGATGGCTACACCTTC
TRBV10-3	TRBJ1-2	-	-	CAISESGGNYGYTF	TGTGCCATCAGTGAGTCAGGAGGGAACTATGGCTACACCTTC
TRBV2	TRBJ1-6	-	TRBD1	CASSELGTGVAPLHF	TGTGCCAGCAGTGAATTGGGGACAGGGGTGGCCCCCCTCCACTTT
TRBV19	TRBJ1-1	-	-	CASSTDTYTEAFF	TGTGCCAGTAGTACGGACACATACACTGAAGCTTTCTTT
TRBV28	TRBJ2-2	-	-	CASSSPGAVMNTGELFF	TGTGCCAGCAGCTCTCCAGGGGCCGTCATGAACACCGGGGAGCTGTTTTTT
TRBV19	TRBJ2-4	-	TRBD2	CASSPNPAGVTLAKNIQYF	TGTGCCAGTAGTCCGAACCCAGCGGGAGTGACGTTAGCCAAAAACATTCAGTACTTC
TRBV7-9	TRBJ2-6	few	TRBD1	CASSSDRERAGANVLTF	TGTGCCAGCAGTTCTGACAGGGAACGGGCCGGGGCCAACGTCCTGACTTTC
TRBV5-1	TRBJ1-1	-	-	CASSLGGENTEAFF	TGCGCCAGCAGCTTGGGGGGGGAGAACACTGAAGCTTTCTTT
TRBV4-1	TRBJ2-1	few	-	CASSHKMDSKIYNEQFF	TGCGCCAGCAGCCACAAAATGGACAGCAAGATCTACAATGAGCAGTTCTTC
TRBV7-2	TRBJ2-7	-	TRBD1	CASSFYRGLYEQYF	TGTGCCAGCAGCTTCTACAGGGGCCTCTACGAGCAGTACTTC
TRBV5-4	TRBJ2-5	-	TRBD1	CASSFVDRGRGETQYF	TGTGCCAGCAGTTTCGTTGACAGGGGGCGAGGTGAGACCCAGTACTTC
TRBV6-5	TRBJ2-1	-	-	CASSYSRQSVQFF	TGTGCCAGCAGTTACTCGCGACAGTCAGTGCAGTTCTTC
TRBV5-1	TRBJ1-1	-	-	CASSLVEGRDTEAFF	TGCGCCAGCAGCTTGGTGGAGGGAAGGGACACTGAAGCTTTCTTT
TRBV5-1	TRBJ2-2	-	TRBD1	CASTYQGDNTGELFF	TGCGCCAGCACCTATCAGGGGGATAACACCGGGGAGCTGTTTTTT
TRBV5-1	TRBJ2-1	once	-	CASSFYSYDEQFF	TGCGCCAGCAGCTTTTATTCCTACGATGAGCAGTTCTTC
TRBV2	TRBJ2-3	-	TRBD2	CASSEAALAGTDTQYF	TGTGCCAGCAGTGAAGCGGCACTAGCGGGCACAGATACGCAGTATTTT
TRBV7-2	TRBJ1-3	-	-	CASSFPGRDRNTIYF	TGTGCCAGCAGCTTCCCAGGCAGGGACAGAAACACCATATATTTT
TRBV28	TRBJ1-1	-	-	CASSPVPGQNTEAFF	TGTGCCAGCAGTCCGGTCCCGGGACAGAACACTGAAGCTTTCTTT
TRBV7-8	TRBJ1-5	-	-	CASSPRTQISNQPQHF	TGTGCCAGCAGCCCGAGGACACAGATTAGCAATCAGCCCCAGCATTTT
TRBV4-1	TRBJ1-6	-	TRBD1	CASRPSRVGQGNSPLHF	TGCGCCAGCAGACCAAGTAGGGTAGGACAGGGGAATTCACCCCTCCACTTT
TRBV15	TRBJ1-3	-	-	CATSRDRGNTIYF	TGTGCCACCAGCAGAGACAGGGGAAACACCATATATTTT
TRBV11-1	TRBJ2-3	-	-	CASSRNAGVGTDTQYF	TGTGCCAGCAGCCGCAACGCCGGGGTTGGCACAGATACGCAGTATTTT
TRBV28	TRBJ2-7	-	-	CASQRGLLDSYEQYF	TGTGCCAGCCAAAGAGGGTTGTTGGACTCCTACGAGCAGTACTTC
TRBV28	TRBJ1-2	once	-	CASRGYIYGYTF	TGTGCCAGCCGGGGGTATATCTATGGCTACACCTTC
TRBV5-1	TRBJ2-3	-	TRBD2	CASRPGLATDTQYF	TGCGCCAGCCGCCCGGGACTAGCGACAGATACGCAGTATTTT
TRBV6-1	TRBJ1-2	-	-	CASSESGIYGYTF	TGTGCCAGCAGTGAATCTGGCATCTATGGCTACACCTTC
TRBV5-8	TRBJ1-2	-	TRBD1	CASSLGTGGYYGYTF	TGTGCCAGCAGCCTGGGGACAGGGGGTTACTATGGCTACACCTTC
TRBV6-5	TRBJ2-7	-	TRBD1	CASRRDRTNSYEQYF	TGTGCCAGCAGGAGGGACAGGACTAATTCCTACGAGCAGTACTTC
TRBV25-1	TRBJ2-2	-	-	CASSEYRGRGLFF	TGTGCCAGCAGTGAATACCGAGGGCGCGGGCTGTTTTTT
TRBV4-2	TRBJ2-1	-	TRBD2	CASSQEGGRVYNEQFF	TGTGCCAGCAGCCAAGAGGGCGGGAGGGTCTACAATGAGCAGTTCTTC
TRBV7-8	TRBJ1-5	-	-	CASSFKRQALWPQHF	TGTGCCAGCAGCTTTAAACGACAGGCCCTGTGGCCCCAGCATTTT
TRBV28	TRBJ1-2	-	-	CASSLWSPDGYTF	TGTGCCAGCAGTTTATGGAGCCCCGATGGCTACACCTTC
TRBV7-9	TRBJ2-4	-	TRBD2	CASSTHLAGENIQYF	TGTGCCAGCAGCACGCACCTAGCGGGGGAAAACATTCAGTACTTC
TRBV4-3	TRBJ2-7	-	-	CASSQEEAAGYEQYF	TGCGCCAGCAGCCAAGAGGAGGCGGCCGGTTACGAGCAGTACTTC
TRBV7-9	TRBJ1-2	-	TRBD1	CASNNATGHHGYTF	TGTGCCAGCAACAACGCGACAGGGCATCATGGCTACACCTTC
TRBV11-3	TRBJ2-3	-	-	CASSLSNPTDTQYF	TGTGCCAGCAGCTTATCCAATCCCACAGATACGCAGTATTTT
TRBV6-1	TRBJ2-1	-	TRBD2	CASSQLRSGSSEQFF	TGTGCCAGCAGCCAACTAAGAAGCGGGAGTAGTGAGCAGTTCTTC
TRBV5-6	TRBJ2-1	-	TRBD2	CASSRALAGELYNEQFF	TGTGCCAGCAGCAGAGCTTTGGCGGGGGAGCTCTACAATGAGCAGTTCTTC
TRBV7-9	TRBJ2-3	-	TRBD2	CASSLELAGTDTQYF	TGTGCCAGCAGCTTAGAACTAGCGGGCACAGATACGCAGTATTTT
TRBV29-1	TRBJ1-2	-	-	CSVESIYGYTF	TGCAGCGTTGAGTCCATCTATGGCTACACCTTC
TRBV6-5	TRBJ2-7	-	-	CASSYNAVEFYEQYF	TGTGCCAGCAGTTACAATGCGGTTGAGTTCTACGAGCAGTACTTC
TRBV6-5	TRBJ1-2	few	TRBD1	CASSYRGQGNYGYTF	TGTGCCAGCAGTTATCGGGGACAGGGAAACTATGGCTACACCTTC
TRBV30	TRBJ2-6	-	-	CAWSVLRTDSGANVLTF	TGTGCCTGGAGTGTCCTCAGGACAGACTCTGGGGCCAACGTCCTGACTTTC
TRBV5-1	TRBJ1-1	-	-	CASSRGGEGLNTEAFF	TGCGCCAGCAGCCGCGGGGGTGAGGGCTTGAACACTGAAGCTTTCTTT
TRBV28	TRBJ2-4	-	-	CASNPALAKNIQYF	TGTGCCAGCAATCCTGCGCTAGCCAAAAACATTCAGTACTTC
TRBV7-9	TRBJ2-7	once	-	CASSLATSYEQYF	TGTGCCAGCAGCTTAGCTACCTCCTACGAGCAGTACTTC
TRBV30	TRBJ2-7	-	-	CAWSARRRGYEQYF	TGTGCCTGGAGTGCGCGCCGGCGGGGATACGAGCAGTACTTC